Below are 17 T cell receptor beta chains sequenced from a single sample in a study of post-analysis software for immune sequencing data. Study-level results: About five TRBV segments appeared more often in patients than in controls, and TRBV5-6, TRBV5-1 and TRBV20-1 were among these.

Presence of unique molecular identifiers characterized the TCR beta cDNA libraries. TCRdb redid the calling of the PCR reads with MiXCR, one entry per CDR3 protein. The profile shows some 690,000 distinct CDR3 sequences, less than 35% of them singletons. Their antigens remain unidentified. Sequencing was performed on blood. The source of these receptors is a girl between 5 and 17 years old with multiple sclerosis.

The chain uses TRBV14 and TRBJ2-1; 13 bases are a match to TRBD2. V was clipped by 3 bases and J by 3 bases; unmatched bases: 11. Germline values: CDR1 SGHDN, CDR2 FVKESK. The length of the CDR3 is 19 residues. CDR3 bases: TGTGCCAGCAGCCAGGATCAAGGGACTAGCGGGATCTTCTACAATGAGCAGTTCTTC. It is translated as CASSQDQGTSGIFYNEQFF.

V is TRBV7-9 and J is TRBJ1-1; D unclear. The ends were cut back, 1 base at V and 0 bases at J, with 9 bases in the middle. CDR1 is SEHNR and CDR2 is FQNEAQ in the germline V gene (reference sequence). The CDR3 has 15 residues. Here the CDR3 reads CASSLDPSLNTEAFF. CDR3 DNA sequence: TGTGCCAGCAGCTTAGATCCCAGTTTGAACACTGAAGCTTTCTTT.

This clonotype was picked up a small number of times. The chain links TRBV15 to TRBJ2-3; TRBD1 matches at 8 bases. The V segment lost 7 bases and the J segment 4 bases; nucleotides outside the gene matches: 7. Germline lookup yields CDR1 LNHNV and CDR2 YYDKDF (reference sequence). This CDR3 region has 14 residues. CDR3 nucleotides: TGTGCCACCACGGACAGGGAACGATCAGATACGCAGTATTTT. The encoded protein is CATTDRERSDTQYF.

This clonotype was seen a handful of times. This chain uses TRBV4-1 with TRBJ2-7; D is uncertain. The CDR3 loop spans 15 amino acids. The germline V gene has CDR1 MGHRA and CDR2 YSYEKL. Trimming pared 3 bases from V and 4 bases from J, leaving 16 bases between. DNA for the CDR3: TGCGCCAGCAGCCAGACCCCAACGACCAGTTACGAGCAGTACTTC. It is translated as CASSQTPTTSYEQYF.

J is TRBJ2-1 and V is TRBV2, with a possible D match to TRBD1 (6 bases). The CDR3 is 15 amino acids. V lost 4 bases to trimming and J lost 0 bases, with 10 bases between them. Germline CDR1 reads SNHLY; CDR2 reads FYNNEI. CDR3 coding DNA: TGTGCCAGCAGTGCAACAGGGCCCTCCTACAATGAGCAGTTCTTC. Translating it yields CASSATGPSYNEQFF.

Only a few counts were recorded for this clonotype. The gene calls are TRBV20-1 and TRBJ1-5; D is perhaps TRBD1 (5 bases). CDR3 length: 15 residues. Germline lookup yields CDR1 DFQATT and CDR2 SNEGSKA (reference sequence). With 0 bases removed from V and 0 bases from J, the gap between germline ends came to 9 bases. CDR3: CSARDRGNSNQPQHF. The CDR3 nucleotides are TGCAGTGCTAGAGATCGGGGGAATAGCAATCAGCCCCAGCATTTT.

This clonotype was observed a few times. The CDR3 reads CASSPPTGHSPLHF. The DNA of the CDR3 is TGTGCCAGCAGCCCGCCGACAGGGCATTCACCCCTCCACTTT. The chain combines TRBV7-2 with TRBJ1-6, with 7 bases matching TRBD1. J was trimmed by 8 bases and V by 5 bases; bases with no gene match: 6. There are 14 residues in the CDR3. CDR1 is SGHTA and CDR2 is FQGNSA in the germline V gene.

The sample holds many counts of this clonotype. The rearrangement uses TRBV20-1 and TRBJ1-2; D is undetermined. Deletions cut 5 bases from V and 4 bases from J, with 8 bases between. The length of the CDR3 is 11 residues. Germline CDR1 reads DFQATT; CDR2 reads SNEGSKA (reference sequence). The chain's CDR3 is CSAYQAYGYTF. In nucleotides, the CDR3 is TGCAGTGCTTACCAGGCCTATGGCTACACCTTC.

The chain uses TRBV20-1 and TRBJ2-1; D gene ambiguous. V lost 0 bases and J 4 bases, leaving 13 bases between the germline ends. Germline V CDR1 and CDR2: DFQATT, SNEGSKA (reference sequence). CDR3 length: 15 amino acids. Here the CDR3 reads CSARDRAVPYNEQFF. The CDR3 DNA reads TGCAGTGCTAGAGATAGGGCGGTTCCGTACAATGAGCAGTTCTTC.

The V and J genes are TRBV2 and TRBJ2-7; D perhaps matches TRBD2 (6 bases). Trimming cost V 5 bases and J 10 bases, with 24 bases left between them. The CDR3 sequence is 15 residues long. Germline CDR1 is SNHLY and CDR2 is FYNNEI. CDR3 residues: CASSPGFGGLVAQYF. CDR3 nucleotide sequence: TGTGCCAGCAGTCCAGGGTTCGGAGGGCTGGTCGCCCAGTACTTC.

This clonotype showed up many times. The rearrangement links TRBV3-1 to TRBJ2-5; possibly TRBD1 for D (5 bases). The CDR3 runs to 13 residues. Trimming shortened V by 4 bases and J by 4 bases, and 10 bases separated the two germline ends. From germline, CDR1 is LGHDT and CDR2 YNNKEL (reference sequence). CDR3 nucleotides: TGTGCCAGCAGCCGGGGCCAAGTAGAGACCCAGTACTTC. It encodes CASSRGQVETQYF.

Ten or more counts support this clonotype. The chain combines TRBV9 with TRBJ2-1; 12 bases align to TRBD1. V gave up 2 bases and J gave up 6 bases; unmatched junction bases: 6. Germline assignment: CDR1 SGDLS and CDR2 YYNGEE. The CDR3 is 16 amino acids. The CDR3 DNA follows: TGTGCCAGCAGCGTCTCCGGGACAGGGGGCCTCAATGAGCAGTTCTTC. This gives the protein CASSVSGTGGLNEQFF.

This clonotype was observed a few times. V gene TRBV7-2 combines with J gene TRBJ1-2, with 9 positions matching TRBD1. Germline CDR1 reads SGHTA; CDR2 reads FQGNSA. V shed 2 bases and J 3 bases; nucleotides not matched to a gene: 7. The CDR3 sequence is 16 residues long. The CDR3 DNA is TGTGCCAGCAGCTTAAGGGGACAGGGCGATTACTATGGCTACACCTTC. Translating gives CASSLRGQGDYYGYTF.

A single count supports this clonotype. The chain has TRBV10-3 and TRBJ1-2, with TRBD1 as a possible D gene (6 bases). Trimming left V 10 bases short and J 1 base short, with 13 bases between. Germline CDR1 and CDR2: ENHRY and SYGVKD. The CDR3 has 13 amino acids. The CDR3 loop is CATEGVGNYGYTF. The DNA for the CDR3 is TGTGCCACCGAGGGGGTGGGTAACTATGGCTACACCTTC.

A few counts support this clonotype. This chain links TRBV29-1 with TRBJ2-1; 10 bases map to TRBD2. The CDR3 consists of 12 residues. CDR1 is SQVTM and CDR2 is ANQGSEA in the germline V gene. CDR3 sequence (DNA): TGCGGCGGACTAGCGGCCTACAATGAGCAGTTCTTC. Translating gives CGGLAAYNEQFF.

The chain carries TRBV7-2 and TRBJ1-5; no reliable D call. Germline loops: CDR1 SGHTA, CDR2 FQGNSA. The CDR3 length is 15 residues. The V end was cut by 5 bases, the J end by 3 bases, with 14 bases between. CDR3 in amino acids: CASSVTGVSNQPQHF. The DNA for the CDR3 is TGTGCCAGCAGCGTTACTGGGGTCTCCAATCAGCCCCAGCATTTT.

The chain couples TRBV27 to TRBJ2-1; D remains ambiguous. Trimming removed 0 bases from V and 6 bases from J, with 3 bases in between. CDR3 length: 12 amino acids. CDR1 and CDR2 (germline): MNHEY, SMNVEV (reference sequence). CDR3 protein: CASSLSANEQFF. CDR3 sequence (DNA): TGTGCCAGCAGTTTATCTGCCAATGAGCAGTTCTTC.